These 7 T cell receptor beta chains originate from one sample sequenced in a study of T-cell reconstitution after alpha-beta-depleted transplantation in children. TCRbeta library construction was performed incorporating unique molecular identifiers. TCRdb ran MiXCR on the PCR reads and lists one entry per CDR3 protein. The profile shows some 530,000 distinct CDR3 sequences, about an eighth of them singletons. This specimen consisted of PBMCs from the stem cell graft donor, obtained from the stem cell graft. All receptors come from a human donor who donated a stem cell graft to a child with combined immunodeficiency.

This clonotype was detected many times. The chain carries TRBV5-1 and TRBJ2-2, with D unclear. CDR3 length: 14 amino acids. Per the germline V gene, CDR1 is SGHRS and CDR2 is YFSETQ. V lost 0 bases, J lost 4 bases, and 7 bases lay in between. The CDR3: CASSLAARTGELFF. CDR3 coding DNA: TGCGCCAGCAGCTTGGCAGCCCGCACCGGGGAGCTGTTTTTT.

This chain links TRBV29-1 with TRBJ2-7, with 8 bases aligning to TRBD2. This CDR3 comprises 13 residues. V lost 6 bases, J lost 2 bases, and 6 bases stayed unmatched. Germline V gene lookup returns CDR1 SQVTM and CDR2 ANQGSEA. The CDR3 reads CSVETSGTYEQYF. CDR3 coding DNA: TGCAGCGTCGAAACTAGCGGAACCTACGAGCAGTACTTC.

This clonotype was recorded at least ten times. The chain is built from TRBV11-2 and TRBJ2-5, with 9 nucleotides matching TRBD1. The germline V gene encodes CDR1 SGHAT and CDR2 FQNNGV. The ends lost 4 bases at V and 5 bases at J; junction bases unmatched: 2. The CDR3 consists of 13 residues. The CDR3 DNA reads TGTGCCAGCAGCTCGGGACAGGGTGAGACCCAGTACTTC. It codes for CASSSGQGETQYF.

The chain is built from TRBV7-9 and TRBJ2-5; possible D gene TRBD1, 6 bases. The V and J ends lost 2 bases and 1 base respectively, with 14 bases between them. Germline V CDR1 and CDR2: SEHNR, FQNEAQ (reference sequence). This CDR3 comprises 16 residues. DNA for the CDR3: TGTGCCAGCAGCTTATTTACGACAGGCCCCCAAGAGACCCAGTACTTC. Its protein is CASSLFTTGPQETQYF.

This clonotype was detected many times. The rearrangement links TRBV6-2 or TRBV6-3 to TRBJ1-1; D may be TRBD1 (5 bases). This CDR3 contains 13 residues. Per germline, CDR1 MNHEY and CDR2 SVGEGT. With 5 bases removed from V and 1 base from J, the gap between germline ends came to 8 bases. The CDR3 spells CASSQGTNTEAFF. As DNA, the CDR3 is TGTGCCAGCAGTCAGGGAACGAACACTGAAGCTTTCTTT.

This clonotype was picked up a small number of times. The J gene is TRBJ2-2, the V gene TRBV7-2; D may be TRBD2 (6 bases). The CDR3 contains 14 residues. The V and J ends lost 5 bases and 7 bases respectively, with 14 bases between them. Per germline, CDR1 SGHTA and CDR2 FQGNSA. Here the CDR3 reads CASSPLGSFGELFF. As DNA, the CDR3 is TGTGCCAGCAGCCCACTCGGGAGCTTCGGGGAGCTGTTTTTT.

Only a few counts were recorded for this clonotype. This chain joins TRBV30 and TRBJ2-1; D uncertain. Trimming pared 3 bases from V and 3 bases from J, leaving 9 bases between. CDR3 size: 13 residues. Germline V lookup: CDR1 GTSNPN, CDR2 SVGIG (reference sequence). CDR3 region: CAWSPRYYNEQFF. The CDR3, as DNA: TGTGCCTGGAGCCCAAGGTACTACAATGAGCAGTTCTTC.